This T cell receptor beta chain was identified during a study of graft-versus-host responses after intestinal transplantation. Points on this clone: Its cognate antigen is unknown.

This CDR3 region has 14 residues. TCRdb's copy holds only in-frame clones and misses some; the assay was immunoSEQ multiplex PCR. The table has around 71,000 clones, about 94% seen once; the top ten hold around 0.57%. This chain joins TRBV1 and TRBJ2-1; TRBD1, the table's D call, lacks a check against the DNA. TRBV1 is a listed pseudogene. The source of this sequence is a human donor who received an intestinal transplant. The sample here was unstimulated CD8+ T cells sorted from spleen or lymph node cells, taken before intestinal transplant. The CDR3 DNA reads as TGCACCAGCAGCCAAGTGCGACAAAACAATGAGCAGTTCTTC. This codes for CTSSQVRQNNEQFF.